This entry is about one T cell receptor beta chain. Its target is not known. The germline V and J ends were trimmed by 4 bases and 0 bases, with 14 bases remaining between them. This CDR3 spans 16 amino acids. Germline CDR1 SGHRS, CDR2 YFSETQ. 13 Jbeta primers and 60 Vbeta primers were used for the PCR. The method was immunoSEQ multiplex PCR; TCRdb's version includes in-frame clones alone and lacks a portion of them. Among some 150,000 clones listed, approximately 8.9% were seen once. These donors counted as nominally healthy when sampled, but unrecorded immune exposures were likely. These data belong to a study of cytomegalovirus exposure and HLA in healthy donors. Study results and limitations: As a later analysis showed, a missense DCLRE1C variant was linked to trimming of TCR beta V- and J-genes.

The TCR comes from a woman aged 40 to 50 in good health and CMV-seropositive. The rearrangement uses TRBV5-1 and TRBJ2-1; perhaps TRBD2 as D (5 bases). The sample consisted of PBMCs. The CDR3 spells CASSTAAISSYNEQFF. The CDR3 nucleotides read TGCGCCAGCAGCACAGCGGCTATCAGCTCCTACAATGAGCAGTTCTTC.